The subject of this entry is one T cell receptor beta chain. This clonotype was recorded many times. Its binding antigen is unknown. Base qualities are not recorded, but no much larger clone differs from it by a single base. To synthesize cDNA, template-switch 5'RACE was performed with a primer carrying a 10-nucleotide random unique molecular identifier so that each TCR transcript was tagged. Every sequencing run covered 15-18 subjects and yielded more than 160 million TCR-beta sequences. The RNeasy kit was used for extraction of total RNA. The KAPA Real-time Library Amplification kit was used to amplify TCR-beta VDJ regions with primers for the TCR constant region and the 5'RACE anchor. Sample indexes and Illumina adaptors were added in a first PCR, after which library yield was increased in a second PCR. After Ampure bead purification, the roughly 650 bp TCR product was size-selected on a 2% E-gel SizeSelection system. Before pooling, libraries had their quality checked on a Bioanalyzer, their concentration measured with Qubit, and their quantity determined with the Kapa Library Quantification kit. An Illumina HiSeq 2500 sequenced the libraries paired-end 2 x 150 bp. To increase sequence diversity, about 24-32% phiX was spiked into each library pool. Processing in the source paper ran as follows. Quality-filtered reads were processed with the UMI-based MiGEC pipeline, and over 75% of raw TCR sequences were removed by the MiGEC pipeline during error correction. IMGT germline references were used for aligning VDJ genes, and each clonotype was defined as a unique CDR3 amino acid sequence together with its V-J genes. VDJtools evaluated clonal expansion, Shannon diversity and CDR3 relatedness (CalcPairwiseDistances, ClusterSamples); CLCbio workbench built phylogenetic trees. Clones with at least 8 unique UMIs were defined as expanded, with this threshold being based on coefficient-of-variation modelling across technical triplicates. Using fastp at Q25 and MiXCR, TCRdb reprocessed the public reads and kept productive beta chains. Rows are combined by CDR3 protein, so each entry shows the most common genes and DNA. The V and J calls come from TCRdb's annotation, not from the publication. In all, the sample holds about 36,000 distinct CDR3 sequences, and about 9.3% of those were seen once. The top ten clonotypes cover about 7% of the sample.

The CDR3 measures 16 amino acids from cysteine to phenylalanine. Kept here is only the CDR3 DNA, which spans 48 bases and is read in frame from base 1. From V the trimming removes 0 bases and from J it removes 3 bases, while the gene matches leave 8 bases of the junction unaccounted for. CDR1 and CDR2 (SGHRS, YFSETQ) derive from the germline V gene. The data stem from a study of neurological immune-mediated disorders (dated by TCRdb to about 2019). Study-wide context: Peripheral blood TCR-beta repertoires from HTLV-I-associated myelopathy (HAM/TSP) patients, multiple sclerosis patients and healthy controls were compared by UMI-based sequencing. Longitudinal samples, technical triplicates and paired sorted CD4+ and CD8+ T-cell subsets, alongside PBMC samples, were included among the roughly 97 TCR-beta libraries. The cohort included approximately 70 subjects: roughly 15 with HAM/TSP, about 35 with multiple sclerosis, and around 20 healthy controls.

For unsorted PBMC libraries, 2 million PBMCs were used after storage in RNAlater at -80 degrees C until RNA extraction. Peripheral blood underwent Ficoll-Hypaque density gradient centrifugation to isolate PBMCs, which were then cryopreserved in liquid nitrogen. The paper's findings and limits, for the study overall: Across subjects, expanded clones never shared an identical CDR3 amino acid sequence, which suggests that the TCR-beta repertoires in every group were private. TCR clonal expansion was highest in HAM/TSP patients and lowest in MS patients, with MS patients falling below even healthy controls.

Recombination linked TRBV5-1 to TRBJ2-5, with 7 middle bases fitting TRBD2. The source is a woman in her thirties with HTLV-1-associated myelopathy (HAM/TSP). The sample was PBMCs. The CDR3 region reads CASSLVRQGGKETQYF. The DNA is as follows: TGCGCCAGCAGCTTGGTTCGCCAGGGAGGGAAAGAGACCCAGTACTTC.